The rows below give T cell receptor beta chains drawn from one sample of a study of cytomegalovirus exposure and HLA in healthy donors. This table comes from immunoSEQ multiplex PCR, and its TCRdb copy is limited to in-frame clones, with some not included. The repertoire table contains about 160,000 clones. Sequenced material: PBMCs. The source is a man aged 25 to 40 in good health and CMV-seronegative. The CDR3 runs from the conserved cysteine through the conserved F or W. D genes are given only for firm matches.

len	v_gene	d_gene	j_gene	CDR3aa	CDR3nt
16	TRBV11-2	TRBD2	TRBJ2-7	CASSLSTSGMFSEQYF	TGTGCCAGCAGCTTATCTACTAGCGGGATGTTTTCCGAGCAGTACTTC
16	TRBV28	TRBD2	TRBJ2-7	CASSSGTRFPSYEQYF	TGTGCCAGCAGTTCAGGGACTAGATTCCCCTCCTACGAGCAGTACTTC
14	TRBV10-3	NA	TRBJ1-5	CAISEWGVGQPQHF	TGTGCCATCAGTGAGTGGGGAGTTGGACAGCCCCAGCATTTT
16	TRBV19	TRBD1	TRBJ1-5	CASSKNRGQSNQPQHF	TGTGCCAGTAGTAAAAACAGGGGGCAAAGCAATCAGCCCCAGCATTTT
16	TRBV7-2	NA	TRBJ1-5	CASSPQGPHSNQPQHF	TGTGCCAGCAGCCCCCAGGGCCCGCATAGCAATCAGCCCCAGCATTTT
18	TRBV4-1	NA	TRBJ1-6	CASSQVVPGPSLNSPLHF	TGCGCCAGCAGCCAAGTAGTACCAGGGCCCAGCTTAAATTCACCCCTCCACTTT
11	TRBV27	NA	TRBJ2-1	CASRVLDEQFF	TGTGCCAGCAGGGTTTTAGATGAGCAGTTCTTC
14	TRBV6-5	NA	TRBJ2-7	CASSKRTAADEQYF	TGTGCCAGCAGCAAGAGGACAGCCGCCGACGAGCAGTACTTC
15	TRBV5-1	NA	TRBJ2-7	CASSLVPSRTDEQYF	TGCGCCAGCAGCTTGGTTCCTAGCCGTACCGACGAGCAGTACTTC
14	TRBV19	NA	TRBJ1-5	CASTPGGGNQPQHF	TGTGCCAGTACCCCCGGCGGGGGCAATCAGCCCCAGCATTTT
15	TRBV27	NA	TRBJ2-7	CASSQLGGMPSEQYF	TGTGCCAGCTCCCAGCTCGGAGGGATGCCCTCAGAGCAGTACTTC
14	TRBV6-5	TRBD2	TRBJ2-2	CASRLAGGTGELFF	TGTGCCAGCCGTCTAGCGGGCGGGACCGGGGAGCTGTTTTTT
14	TRBV2	NA	TRBJ2-5	CAGMRVGGAETQYF	TGTGCCGGGATGAGGGTGGGGGGAGCAGAGACCCAGTACTTC
15	TRBV29-1	NA	TRBJ1-1	CSVVAQGFGDTEAFF	TGCAGCGTTGTGGCACAGGGATTTGGTGACACTGAAGCTTTCTTT
14	TRBV6-6	NA	TRBJ1-1	CASSYSLASGEAFF	TGTGCCAGCAGTTACTCGTTGGCTTCAGGTGAAGCTTTCTTT
14	TRBV2	TRBD2	TRBJ2-1	CASRDSPGGNEQFF	TGTGCCAGCAGGGACTCGCCGGGAGGTAATGAGCAGTTCTTC
13	TRBV11-3	NA	TRBJ2-3	CASRYRGTDTQYF	TGTGCCAGCAGGTACCGAGGGACAGATACGCAGTATTTT
15	TRBV5-4	NA	TRBJ1-3	CASSSDSISGNTIYF	TGTGCCAGCAGTTCAGACAGTATCTCTGGAAACACCATATATTTT
18	TRBV2	NA	TRBJ1-2	CASSGVSRDTTPGYGYTF	TGTGCCAGCAGTGGGGTCTCGAGGGACACCACACCAGGGTATGGCTACACCTTC
18	TRBV11-3	TRBD2	TRBJ2-5	CASSSPRRASGTQETQYF	TGTGCCAGCAGCTCCCCCCGGAGGGCTAGCGGGACCCAAGAGACCCAGTACTTC
17	TRBV28	TRBD1	TRBJ2-1	CASSRTSGRGSHNEQFF	TGTGCCAGCAGTAGGACTTCTGGCAGGGGGTCCCACAATGAGCAGTTCTTC
17	TRBV27	NA	TRBJ2-3	CASSYLAQGPRTDTQYF	TGTGCCAGCAGTTACCTCGCGCAGGGTCCTCGCACAGATACGCAGTATTTT
12	TRBV6-5	NA	TRBJ2-1	CASSYSTQEQFF	TGTGCCAGCAGTTACTCGACACAGGAGCAGTTCTTC
14	TRBV28	NA	TRBJ2-1	CASSLRGSYNEQFF	TGTGCCAGCAGTTTAAGGGGTTCCTACAATGAGCAGTTCTTC
18	TRBV18	TRBD1	TRBJ1-1	CASSPANRGIKKNTEAFF	TGTGCCAGCTCACCGGCCAACAGGGGGATCAAGAAGAACACTGAAGCTTTCTTT
14	TRBV7-2	NA	TRBJ2-5	CASSRPGQWETQYF	TGTGCCAGCAGCCGACCGGGACAATGGGAGACCCAGTACTTC
17	TRBV7-9	NA	TRBJ2-2	CASSLGDQDRTTGELFF	TGTGCCAGCAGCTTAGGGGACCAAGACAGGACCACCGGGGAGCTGTTTTTT
14	TRBV19	NA	TRBJ1-5	CASSRDSNNQPQHF	TGTGCCAGTAGCCGCGACAGTAACAATCAGCCCCAGCATTTT
17	TRBV4-2	TRBD2	TRBJ2-1	CASSQDWGTSGTNEQFF	TGTGCCAGCAGCCAAGATTGGGGGACTAGCGGGACGAATGAGCAGTTCTTC
14	TRBV27	TRBD1	TRBJ1-2	CASSFGQGDYGYTF	TGTGCCAGCAGTTTTGGACAGGGTGACTATGGCTACACCTTC
14	TRBV4-1	TRBD2	TRBJ2-7	CASSLAGGPYEQYF	TGCGCCAGCAGTCTAGCGGGAGGGCCCTACGAGCAGTACTTC
14	TRBV28	TRBD1	TRBJ2-7	CASSSTGGAYEQYF	TGTGCCAGCAGCTCAACAGGGGGCGCGTACGAGCAGTACTTC
16	TRBV5-1	NA	TRBJ2-7	CASSLVTGPRTYEQYF	TGCGCCAGCAGCTTGGTTACAGGTCCGCGGACCTACGAGCAGTACTTC
14	TRBV6-1	TRBD1	TRBJ1-5	CASTFGTDYQPQHF	TGTGCCAGCACCTTTGGGACAGATTATCAGCCCCAGCATTTT